This TCR beta chain was identified in a study of T cell repertoires in cytomegalovirus infection. Findings of the study overall: HLA-C-restricted CMV clonotypes gave the most frequent clonotype in two of eight donors.

This clonotype appeared a few times. The antigen remains undetermined. A single record per CDR3 protein comes from TCRdb applying MiXCR to the reads. The profile shows fewer than 950,000 distinct CDR3 sequences, about 30% of them singletons. Per the germline V gene, CDR1 is MNHEY and CDR2 is SMNVEV (reference sequence). This CDR3 spans 15 amino acids. After removal of 8 bases from V and 5 bases from J, the junction contained 12 bases not matched to a gene. The chain employs TRBV27 and TRBJ2-3; 8 nucleotides align to TRBD2. The sequences come from cultured CD8+ T cells from PBMCs, collected from culture after CMV antigen stimulation. This receptor was obtained from a human donor in good health (CMV status not recorded). Some clones in this sample may be carry-over from other donors' samples. For the CDR3, the DNA is TGTGCCAGCTTCGCTAGCGGGTTACGCCGAGATACGCAGTATTTT. Translating gives CASFASGLRRDTQYF.